This TCR beta chain was profiled in a study of technical replicates of blood from four donors. Generated by immunoSEQ multiplex PCR, the TCRdb table keeps only in-frame clones and is missing some. The sample gives 79,000 or so clones, approximately 96% of which show up once; under 0.35% is in the top ten. This CDR3 region has 17 residues. The germline gives CDR1 SNHLY, CDR2 FYNNEI. V shed 5 bases and J shed 1 base, with 20 bases lying between them. The V call is TRBV2, the J call TRBJ2-5, with D perhaps matching TRBD2 (6 bases). The clonotype originates from a human donor in good health. The sequenced material came from T cells isolated from PBMCs. CDR3 protein: CASSNSLTRLFQETQYF. CDR3 sequence (DNA): TGTGCCAGCAGTAACTCCTTGACTAGACTTTTCCAAGAGACCCAGTACTTC.